These 11 T cell receptor beta chains were sequenced from one sample in a study of blood T cell repertoires in COVID-19. Clones were read by immunoSEQ multiplex PCR, and TCRdb kept only the in-frame ones, dropping some. Of 190,000 or so clones listed, about 87% were seen once; the top ten hold 10%. What was sequenced was PBMCs or T cells enriched from blood (not recorded which). The source of these receptors is a man younger than 35 with acute COVID-19.

This chain uses TRBV18 with TRBJ2-2, with a tentative D call TRBD1 (6 bases). CDR1 and CDR2 from the germline V gene are KGHSH and LQKENI. This CDR3 has 15 amino acids. V lost 4 bases and J 4 bases, leaving 13 bases between the germline ends. Here the CDR3 reads CASSLAQGFTGELFF. The DNA for the CDR3 is TGTGCCAGCTCACTCGCGCAGGGGTTCACCGGGGAGCTGTTTTTT.

The CDR3 DNA is TGTGCCAGTAGTATCAACACCCGGGGGACAGATACGCAGTATTTT. Its protein product is CASSINTRGTDTQYF. The J gene is TRBJ2-3, the V gene TRBV19; TRBD2 is a possible D gene (6 bases). From germline, CDR1 is LNHDA and CDR2 SQIVND (reference sequence). Trimming pared 3 bases from V and 3 bases from J, leaving 13 bases between. CDR3 length: 15 residues. The variable domain in full, completed from reference TRBV19 and TRBJ2-3, reads DGGITQSPKYLFRKEGQNVTLSCEQNLNHDAMYWYRQDPGQGLRLIYYSQIVNDFQKGDIAEGYSVSREKKESFPLTVTSAQKNPTAFYLCASSINTRGTDTQYFGPGTRLTVL.

This chain uses TRBV28 with TRBJ1-5; 9 bases are a match to TRBD1. Losses at the gene ends were 6 bases for V and 0 bases for J; bases not matched to a gene: 27. The germline V gene encodes CDR1 MDHEN and CDR2 SYDVKM. The CDR3 length is 23 residues. The DNA for the CDR3 is TGTGCCAGCAGCAGTGACTTCGAGTCGGTTTACGGGACAGGGTTCCTTAGCAATCAGCCCCAGCATTTT. Translated, it gives CASSSDFESVYGTGFLSNQPQHF.

The chain is built from TRBV27 and TRBJ1-3; TRBD1 matches at 7 bases. Trimming removed 5 bases from V and 1 base from J; junction bases left unmatched: 14. From germline, CDR1 is MNHEY and CDR2 SMNVEV (reference sequence). The CDR3 is 18 residues long. DNA for the CDR3: TGTGCCAGCAGTCTCTCTTCAGGGGGAGATTGGTCTGGAAACACCATATATTTT. This translates into CASSLSSGGDWSGNTIYF.

This chain connects TRBV30 to TRBJ2-5; D remains unclear. CDR1 is GTSNPN, CDR2 SVGIG, per germline (reference sequence). The CDR3 runs to 15 residues. The V and J ends lost 0 bases and 5 bases respectively, with 16 bases between them. The CDR3 is CAWSVSSRFGETQYF. CDR3 bases: TGTGCCTGGAGTGTTTCTTCTAGGTTTGGGGAGACCCAGTACTTC.

This clone came up once. The V and J genes are TRBV9 and TRBJ1-1; 7 nucleotides line up with TRBD1. Germline-derived CDR1 and CDR2 are SGDLS and YYNGEE. The CDR3 spans 16 residues. Losses at the gene ends were 3 bases for V and 6 bases for J; bases not matched to a gene: 14. CDR3 in amino acids: CASSDTRDREISEAFF. CDR3 coding DNA: TGTGCCAGCAGCGATACCCGCGACAGGGAAATTTCTGAAGCTTTCTTT.

V is TRBV7-9 and J is TRBJ2-7, with D uncertain. Trimming removed 1 base from V and 4 bases from J, with 8 bases in between. This CDR3 region has 13 residues. Germline-derived CDR1 and CDR2 are SEHNR and FQNEAQ (reference sequence). The CDR3 sequence is CASSLVESYEQYF. The CDR3 coding sequence is TGTGCCAGCAGCTTAGTGGAGTCTTACGAGCAGTACTTC.

The V gene is TRBV11-2, the J gene TRBJ1-3; TRBD1 is a possible D gene (5 bases). Trimming pared 2 bases from V and 1 base from J, leaving 12 bases between. Germline V gives CDR1 SGHAT, CDR2 FQNNGV. There are 16 residues in the CDR3. This chain's CDR3 is CASSLRSRTSGNTIYF. CDR3 nucleotide sequence: TGTGCCAGCAGCTTAAGATCCCGGACATCTGGAAACACCATATATTTT.

V usage is TRBV9 and J usage is TRBJ1-1, with unresolved D. Trimming took off 0 bases at V and 3 bases at J, with 9 bases between the two ends. CDR3 length: 14 amino acids. Germline lookup yields CDR1 SGDLS and CDR2 YYNGEE. CDR3 nucleotide sequence: TGTGCCAGCAGCGTAGTTGAGGGTTACACTGAAGCTTTCTTT. Encoded protein: CASSVVEGYTEAFF.

Comments on this clone: One junction end disagrees with the germline gene, perhaps due to a read error. The chain joins TRBV7-7 to TRBJ2-5, with 11 bases fitting TRBD2. CDR1 and CDR2 from the germline V gene are SSHAT and FNYEAQ (reference sequence). CDR3 length: 15 amino acids. The DNA for the CDR3 is TGTGCTAGCAGCCCCCTAGCGGGAGGACAAGAGACCCAGTACTTC. Translated: CASSPLAGGQETQYF.

V usage is TRBV28 and J usage is TRBJ2-7, with 8 bases lining up with TRBD1. The CDR3 has 14 residues. Trimming cost V 3 bases and J 2 bases; bases outside gene matches: 3. The germline CDR1 and CDR2 sequences are MDHEN and SYDVKM. The DNA for the CDR3 is TGTGCCAGCAGTTTGTGGACAGGGACCTACGAGCAGTACTTC. This gives the protein CASSLWTGTYEQYF. Combining the CDR3 with reference TRBV28 and TRBJ2-7 gives the whole variable domain DVKVTQSSRYLVKRTGEKVFLECVQDMDHENMFWYRQDPGLGLRLIYFSYDVKMKEKGDIPEGYSVSREKKERFSLILESASTNQTSMYLCASSLWTGTYEQYFGPGTRLTVT.